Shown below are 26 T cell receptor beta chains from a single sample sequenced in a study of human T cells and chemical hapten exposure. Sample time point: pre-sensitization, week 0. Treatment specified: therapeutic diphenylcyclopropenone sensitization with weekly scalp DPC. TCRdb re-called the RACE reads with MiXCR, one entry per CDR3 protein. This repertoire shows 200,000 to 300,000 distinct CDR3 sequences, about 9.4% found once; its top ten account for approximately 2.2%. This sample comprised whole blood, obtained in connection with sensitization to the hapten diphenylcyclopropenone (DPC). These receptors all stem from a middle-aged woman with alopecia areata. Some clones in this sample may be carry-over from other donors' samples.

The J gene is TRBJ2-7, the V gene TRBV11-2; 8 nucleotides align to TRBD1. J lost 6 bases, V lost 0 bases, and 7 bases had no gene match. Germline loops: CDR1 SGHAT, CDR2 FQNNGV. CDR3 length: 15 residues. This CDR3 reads CASSLDARGRLEQYF. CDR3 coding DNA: TGTGCCAGCAGCTTAGACGCCAGGGGGCGGCTCGAGCAGTACTTC.

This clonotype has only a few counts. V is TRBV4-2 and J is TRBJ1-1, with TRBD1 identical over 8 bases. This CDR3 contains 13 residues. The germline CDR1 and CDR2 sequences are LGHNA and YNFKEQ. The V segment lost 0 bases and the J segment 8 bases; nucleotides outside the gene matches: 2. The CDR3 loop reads CASSQDQGAEAFF. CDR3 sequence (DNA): TGTGCCAGCAGCCAAGATCAGGGGGCCGAAGCTTTCTTT.

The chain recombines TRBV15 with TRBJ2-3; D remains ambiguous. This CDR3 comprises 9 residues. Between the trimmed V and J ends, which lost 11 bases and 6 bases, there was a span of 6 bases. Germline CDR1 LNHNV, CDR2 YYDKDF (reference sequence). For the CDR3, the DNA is TGTGCCCCAAGGGATACGCAGTATTTT. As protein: CAPRDTQYF. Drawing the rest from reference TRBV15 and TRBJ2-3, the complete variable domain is DAMVIQNPRYQVTQFGKPVTLSCSQTLNHNVMYWYQQKSSQAPKLLFHYYDKDFNNEADTPDNFQSRRPNTSFCFLDIRSPGLGDTAMYLCAPRDTQYFGPGTRLTVL.

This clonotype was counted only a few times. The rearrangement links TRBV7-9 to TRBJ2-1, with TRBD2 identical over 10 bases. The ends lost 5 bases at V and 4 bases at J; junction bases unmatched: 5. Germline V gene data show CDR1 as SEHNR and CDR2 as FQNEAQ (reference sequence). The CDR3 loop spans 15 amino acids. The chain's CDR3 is CASSAGLADYNEQFF. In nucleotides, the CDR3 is TGTGCCAGCAGCGCCGGACTAGCGGATTACAATGAGCAGTTCTTC. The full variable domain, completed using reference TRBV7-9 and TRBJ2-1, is DTGVSQNPRHKITKRGQNVTFRCDPISEHNRLYWYRQTLGQGPEFLTYFQNEAQLEKSRLLSDRFSAERPKGSFSTLEIQRTEQGDSAMYLCASSAGLADYNEQFFGPGTRLTVL.

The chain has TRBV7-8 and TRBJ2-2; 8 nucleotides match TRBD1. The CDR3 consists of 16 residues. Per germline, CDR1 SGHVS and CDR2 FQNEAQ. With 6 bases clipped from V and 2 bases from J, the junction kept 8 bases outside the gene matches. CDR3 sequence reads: CASSYRDRINTGELFF. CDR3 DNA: TGTGCCAGCAGTTATAGGGACAGGATAAACACCGGGGAGCTGTTTTTT.

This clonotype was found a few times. CDR3: CASSPSWLAGGLAKNIQYF. CDR3 DNA sequence: TGTGCCAGCAGTCCGTCGTGGCTAGCTGGGGGGTTAGCCAAAAACATTCAGTACTTC. The chain is built from TRBV28 and TRBJ2-4; a possible D gene is TRBD2 (6 bases). The CDR3 has 19 amino acids. Looked up from germline, CDR1 is MDHEN and CDR2 is SYDVKM. V lost 5 bases to trimming and J lost 0 bases, with 23 bases between them.

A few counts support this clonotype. The CDR3 reads CASNDRGNYEQYF. The DNA for the CDR3 is TGTGCCAGCAACGACAGGGGCAACTACGAGCAGTACTTC. V gene TRBV6-2 or TRBV6-3 combines with J gene TRBJ2-7; TRBD1 agrees at 8 bases. Germline V lookup: CDR1 MNHEY, CDR2 SVGEGT. CDR3 size: 13 residues. The J segment lost 3 bases and the V segment lost 7 bases, leaving 5 bases of the junction unmatched.

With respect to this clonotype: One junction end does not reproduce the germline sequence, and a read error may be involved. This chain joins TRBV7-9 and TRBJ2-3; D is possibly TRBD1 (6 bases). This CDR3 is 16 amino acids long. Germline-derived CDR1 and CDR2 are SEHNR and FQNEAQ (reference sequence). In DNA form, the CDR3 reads TGTGCCAGCAGCCACCGACCGGGACAAGACACAAATACGCAGTATTTT. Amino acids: CASSHRPGQDTNTQYF.

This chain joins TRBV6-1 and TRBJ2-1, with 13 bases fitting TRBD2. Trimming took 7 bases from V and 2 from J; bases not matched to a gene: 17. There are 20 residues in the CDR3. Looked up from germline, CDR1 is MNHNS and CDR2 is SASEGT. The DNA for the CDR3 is TGTGCCAGCATGAAGAGACCGGGACTAGCGGGACCGAGCGCCTACAATGAGCAGTTCTTC. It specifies CASMKRPGLAGPSAYNEQFF.

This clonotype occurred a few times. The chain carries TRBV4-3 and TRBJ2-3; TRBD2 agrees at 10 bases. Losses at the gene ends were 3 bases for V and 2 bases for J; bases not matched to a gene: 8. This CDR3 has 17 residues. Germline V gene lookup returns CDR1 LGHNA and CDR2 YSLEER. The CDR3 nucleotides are TGCGCCAGCAGCCAGGAAGGACTAGCGGACTACACAGATACGCAGTATTTT. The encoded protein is CASSQEGLADYTDTQYF.

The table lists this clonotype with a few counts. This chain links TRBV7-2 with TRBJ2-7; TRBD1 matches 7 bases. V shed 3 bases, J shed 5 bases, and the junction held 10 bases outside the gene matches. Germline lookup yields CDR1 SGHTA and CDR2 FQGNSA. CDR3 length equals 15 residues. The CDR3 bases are TGTGCCAGCAGCTTTTGGACTCCAGGGGGAAACGAGCAGTACTTC. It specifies CASSFWTPGGNEQYF. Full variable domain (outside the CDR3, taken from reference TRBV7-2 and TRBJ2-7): GAGVSQSPSNKVTEKGKDVELRCDPISGHTALYWYRQSLGQGLEFLIYFQGNSAPDKSGLPSDRFSAERTGGSVSTLTIQRTQQEDSAVYLCASSFWTPGGNEQYFGPGTRLTVT.

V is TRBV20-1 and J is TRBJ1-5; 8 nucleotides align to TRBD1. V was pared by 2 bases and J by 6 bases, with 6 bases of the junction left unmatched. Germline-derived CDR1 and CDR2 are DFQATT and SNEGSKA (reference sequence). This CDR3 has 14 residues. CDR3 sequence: CSARNRQGSQPQHF. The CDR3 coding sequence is TGCAGTGCTAGAAATCGACAGGGGAGTCAGCCCCAGCATTTT.

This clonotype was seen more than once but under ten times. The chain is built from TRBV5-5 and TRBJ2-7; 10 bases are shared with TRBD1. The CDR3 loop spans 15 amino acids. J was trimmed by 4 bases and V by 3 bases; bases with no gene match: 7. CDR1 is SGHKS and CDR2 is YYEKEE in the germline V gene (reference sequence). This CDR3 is CASSYRDRGKYEQYF. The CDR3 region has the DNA TGTGCCAGCAGCTACAGGGACAGGGGAAAATACGAGCAGTACTTC.

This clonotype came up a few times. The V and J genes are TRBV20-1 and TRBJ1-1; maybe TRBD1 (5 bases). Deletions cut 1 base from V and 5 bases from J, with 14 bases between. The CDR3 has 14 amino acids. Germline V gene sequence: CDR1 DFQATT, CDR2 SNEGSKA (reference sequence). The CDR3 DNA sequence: TGCAGTGCTAGAGGGGCAGGGATGGCGACTGAAGCTTTCTTT. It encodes CSARGAGMATEAFF.

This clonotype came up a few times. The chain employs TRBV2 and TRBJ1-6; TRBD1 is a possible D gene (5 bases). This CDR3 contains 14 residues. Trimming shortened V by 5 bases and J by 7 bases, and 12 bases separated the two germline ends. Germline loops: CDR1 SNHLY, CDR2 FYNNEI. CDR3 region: CASSTGRRNSPLHF. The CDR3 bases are TGTGCCAGCAGTACGGGACGGAGAAATTCACCCCTCCACTTT.

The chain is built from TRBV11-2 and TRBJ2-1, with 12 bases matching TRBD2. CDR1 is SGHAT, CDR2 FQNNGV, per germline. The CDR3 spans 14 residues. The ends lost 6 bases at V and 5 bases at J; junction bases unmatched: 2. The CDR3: CASSWTSGNNEQFF. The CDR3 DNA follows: TGTGCCAGCAGTTGGACTAGCGGGAACAATGAGCAGTTCTTC.

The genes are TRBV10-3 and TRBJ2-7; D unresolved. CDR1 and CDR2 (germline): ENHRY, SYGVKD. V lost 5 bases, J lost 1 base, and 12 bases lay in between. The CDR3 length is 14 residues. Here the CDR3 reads CAISKDRQSYEQYF. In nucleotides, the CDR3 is TGTGCCATCAGTAAGGACCGTCAATCCTACGAGCAGTACTTC.

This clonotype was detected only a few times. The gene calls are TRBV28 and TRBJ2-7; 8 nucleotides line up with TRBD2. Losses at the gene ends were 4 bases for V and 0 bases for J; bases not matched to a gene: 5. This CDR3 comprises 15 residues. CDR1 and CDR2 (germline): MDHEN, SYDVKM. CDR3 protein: CASSSRGGSSYEQYF. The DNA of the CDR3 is TGTGCCAGCAGTTCCCGGGGGGGTAGCTCCTACGAGCAGTACTTC.

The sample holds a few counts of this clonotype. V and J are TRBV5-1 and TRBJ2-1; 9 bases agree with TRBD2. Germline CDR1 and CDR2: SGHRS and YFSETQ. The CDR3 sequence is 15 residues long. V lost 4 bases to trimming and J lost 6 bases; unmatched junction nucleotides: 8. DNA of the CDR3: TGCGCCAGCAGCCCGGGGACTAGCTACTCCAATGAGCAGTTCTTC. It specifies CASSPGTSYSNEQFF. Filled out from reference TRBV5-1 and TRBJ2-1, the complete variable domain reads KAGVTQTPRYLIKTRGQQVTLSCSPISGHRSVSWYQQTPGQGLQFLFEYFSETQRNKGNFPGRFSGRQFSNSRSEMNVSTLELGDSALYLCASSPGTSYSNEQFFGPGTRLTVL.

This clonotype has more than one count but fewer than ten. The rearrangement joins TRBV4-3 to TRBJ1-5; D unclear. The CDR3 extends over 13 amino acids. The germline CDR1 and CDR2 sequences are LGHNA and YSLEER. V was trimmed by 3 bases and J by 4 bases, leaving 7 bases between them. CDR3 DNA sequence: TGCGCCAGCAGCCACTCCCTAAATCAGCCCCAGCATTTT. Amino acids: CASSHSLNQPQHF.

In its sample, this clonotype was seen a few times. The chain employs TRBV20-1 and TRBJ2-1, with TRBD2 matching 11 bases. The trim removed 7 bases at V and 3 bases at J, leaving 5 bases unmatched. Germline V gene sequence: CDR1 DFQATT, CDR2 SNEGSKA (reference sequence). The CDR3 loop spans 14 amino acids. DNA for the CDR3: TGCAGTGTTGTGACTAGCGGGATCTACAATGAGCAGTTCTTC. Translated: CSVVTSGIYNEQFF.

The CDR3 loop reads CSAFPPRTSGINEQFF. The DNA for the CDR3 is TGCAGTGCGTTCCCACCACGGACTAGCGGGATCAATGAGCAGTTCTTC. The V call is TRBV20-1, the J call TRBJ2-1, with 12 bases that match TRBD2. Germline V gene lookup returns CDR1 DFQATT and CDR2 SNEGSKA (reference sequence). The CDR3 runs to 16 residues. With V trimmed by 6 bases and J by 6 bases, 12 bases remained unmatched.

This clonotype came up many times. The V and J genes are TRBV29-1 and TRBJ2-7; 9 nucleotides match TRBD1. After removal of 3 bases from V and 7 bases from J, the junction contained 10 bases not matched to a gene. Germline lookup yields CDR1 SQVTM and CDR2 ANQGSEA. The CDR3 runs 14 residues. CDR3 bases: TGCAGCGTTGAGAGCGGGACAGGGCGCGGGGAGCAGTACTTC. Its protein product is CSVESGTGRGEQYF.

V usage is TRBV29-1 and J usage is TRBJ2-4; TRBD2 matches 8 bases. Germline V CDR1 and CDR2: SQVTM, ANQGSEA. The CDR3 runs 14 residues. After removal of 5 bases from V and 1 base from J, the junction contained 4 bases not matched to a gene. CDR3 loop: CSVRGGGAKNIQYF. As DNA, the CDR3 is TGCAGCGTTCGAGGCGGGGGGGCCAAAAACATTCAGTACTTC.

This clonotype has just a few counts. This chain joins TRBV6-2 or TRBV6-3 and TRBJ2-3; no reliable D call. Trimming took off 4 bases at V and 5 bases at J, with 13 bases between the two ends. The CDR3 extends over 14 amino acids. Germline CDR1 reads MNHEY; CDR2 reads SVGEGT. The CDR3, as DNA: TGTGCCAGCAGTTTCTCACATCCCGGAGATACGCAGTATTTT. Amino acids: CASSFSHPGDTQYF.

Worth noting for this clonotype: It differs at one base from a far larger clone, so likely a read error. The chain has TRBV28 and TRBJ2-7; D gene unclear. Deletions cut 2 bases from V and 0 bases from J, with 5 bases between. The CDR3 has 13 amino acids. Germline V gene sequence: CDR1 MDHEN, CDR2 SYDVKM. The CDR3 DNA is TGTGCCAGCAGTTTAACGGTCTCCTACGAGCAGTACTTC. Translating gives CASSLTVSYEQYF.